Listed below are T cell receptor beta chains from one sample, sequenced in a study of cytomegalovirus exposure and HLA in healthy donors. Sequencing was performed with immunoSEQ multiplex PCR; in TCRdb, only in-frame clones are kept and a portion is missing. The top ten hold about 4.9% of the sample, which has roughly 120,000 clones, around 77% seen once. Sequenced input: PBMCs. These receptors were obtained from a man aged 45-60 years in good health and CMV-seropositive. The conserved cysteine and the conserved F or W are not part of the CDR3 here.

>16|TRBV5-4
ASSLGLNSGGPTDTQY
>14|TRBV5-1
ASSLEAGGRTDTQY
>14|TRBV6-5
ASSYAGGLNTGELF
>12|TRBV4-1
ASRKQEIQETQY
>12|TRBV6-1
ASTRTGDSYGYT
>11|TRBV10-3
AITMGALAGYT
>10|TRBV14
ASSQSSDTQY
>13|TRBV5-1
ASSLDGSRNQPQH
>14|TRBV5-1
ASSLVAGISTDTQY
>12|TRBV19
ASSMQRGGGTQY
>13|TRBV4-1
ASSPGAGRGSPLH
>14|TRBV10-2
ASSELTYDSNQPQH
>12|TRBV7-2
ASSSMGQSDTQY
>13|TRBV6-5
ASSYRGQANTEAF
>13|TRBV5-4
ASSLRLQSSYEQY
>12|TRBV18
ASSTGEAGREQY
>13|TRBV5-4
ASSFTSGSYNEQF
>11|TRBV5-6
ASSLVATAGYT
>16|TRBV29-1
SVEEWGPSSGIQNEQF
>10|TRBV5-8
ASSFSGQPQH
>12|TRBV6-1
ASRAGQVQETQY
>14|TRBV7-9
ASSLSGASYNSPLH
>18|TRBV4-2
ASSHPPGTSGREGTGELF
>15|TRBV19
ASNPSGRKGSTDTQY
>16|TRBV27
ASSPGTGPLTLQETQY
>14|TRBV10-3
AISESGGLNTGELF
>11|TRBV6-5
ASRTGGKNIQY
>13|TRBV13
ASSTYRASTGELF
>13|TRBV7-6
ASSLAWGPDTEAF
>12|TRBV7-7
ASGQAGLQETQY
>11|TRBV5-1
ASSLEPPGELF
>10|TRBV7-9
ASSLVSEKLF
>13|TRBV6-5
ASSLTGTGWDIQY
>14|TRBV4-1
ASSRGQGLRTDTQY
>12|TRBV2
ASSEGSSGNTIY
>12|TRBV7-2
ATRPGQGGDTQY
>14|TRBV5-4
ASSQLLAGGTDTQY
>15|TRBV11-2
ASSSGTGGIIGGELF
>11|TRBV6-5
ASSYAGGTEAF
>13|TRBV10-2
ASRPRGIPGNTIY
>13|TRBV27
ATSFTTGGNSPLH
>17|TRBV21-1
ASSLPRREGLWSNQPQH
>9|TRBV19
ASARGTEAF
>13|TRBV19
ASSKRDRKNYGYT
>15|TRBV4-3
ASSQDLVLADYNEQF
>13|TRBV6-5
ASSYEAGPYTEAF
>11|TRBV5-1
ASSLDGTDTQY
>14|TRBV6-1
ASSEPTGGRDTEAF
>11|TRBV29-1
SVVTGINTEAF
>13|TRBV5-1
ASSLRTSGGDTQY
>13|TRBV6-6
ASRPGQSYPGTIY
>12|TRBV7-2
ASSISSGRREQY
>12|TRBV30
AWSRLAGGETQY
>12|TRBV5-1
ASSKGAQGSEQY
>13|TRBV27
ASSLKWAGAYEQY
>13|TRBV19
ASSILAGASETQY